This TCR beta chain emerged from a study of cytomegalovirus exposure and HLA in healthy donors. Study-level results: Cytomegalovirus association was listed for approximately 150 TCR beta chains. It was found in a later analysis that first-cohort TCR clusters tended to co-occur in the 130 or so validation repertoires. As was reported, the classifier diagnosed cytomegalovirus status with high specificity and sensitivity. Across donors, most TCRs were seen rarely, yet some public ones were widespread.

CDR1 is ENHRY and CDR2 is SYGVKD in the germline V gene. V gave up 2 bases and J gave up 5 bases, with 18 bases separating them. The CDR3 is 16 residues long. Clones were sequenced by immunoSEQ multiplex PCR, and TCRdb holds only the in-frame ones, with some missing. Counted here are around 80,000 clones, approximately 95% occurring once; the ten biggest clones make up 0.69%. In the case of this clone: The antigen is unknown.

Material: PBMCs. The chain couples TRBV10-3 to TRBJ1-2; D call uncertain. This sequence was found in a young woman in good health and CMV-seronegative. This CDR3 reads CAISERLLEKKYGYTF. CDR3 nucleotide sequence: TGTGCCATCAGTGAGCGACTGCTTGAGAAAAAATATGGCTACACCTTC.